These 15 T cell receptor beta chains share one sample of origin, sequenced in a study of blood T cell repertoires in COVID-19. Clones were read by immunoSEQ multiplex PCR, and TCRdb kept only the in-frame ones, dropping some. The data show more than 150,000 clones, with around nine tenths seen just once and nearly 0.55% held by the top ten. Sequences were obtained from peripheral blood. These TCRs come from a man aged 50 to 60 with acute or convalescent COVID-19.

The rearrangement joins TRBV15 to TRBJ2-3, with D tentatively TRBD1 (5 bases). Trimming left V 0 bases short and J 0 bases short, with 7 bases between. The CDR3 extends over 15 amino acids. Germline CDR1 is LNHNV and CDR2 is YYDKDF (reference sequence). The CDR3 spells CATSRDSGSTDTQYF. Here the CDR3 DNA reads TGTGCCACCAGCAGAGATTCAGGGAGCACAGATACGCAGTATTTT.

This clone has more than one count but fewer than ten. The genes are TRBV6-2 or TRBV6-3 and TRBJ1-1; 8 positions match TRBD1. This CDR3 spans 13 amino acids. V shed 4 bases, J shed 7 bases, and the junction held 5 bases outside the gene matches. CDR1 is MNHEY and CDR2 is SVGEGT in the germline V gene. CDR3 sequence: CASSSQGAGEAFF. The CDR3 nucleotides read TGTGCCAGCAGTTCCCAGGGGGCGGGTGAAGCTTTCTTT.

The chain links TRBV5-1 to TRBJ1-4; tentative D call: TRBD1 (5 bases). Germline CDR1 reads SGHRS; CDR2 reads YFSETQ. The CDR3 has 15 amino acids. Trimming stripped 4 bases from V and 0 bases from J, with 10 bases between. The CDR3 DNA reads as TGCGCCAGCAGCGGCTGGGGCGCAACTAATGAAAAACTGTTTTTT. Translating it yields CASSGWGATNEKLFF.

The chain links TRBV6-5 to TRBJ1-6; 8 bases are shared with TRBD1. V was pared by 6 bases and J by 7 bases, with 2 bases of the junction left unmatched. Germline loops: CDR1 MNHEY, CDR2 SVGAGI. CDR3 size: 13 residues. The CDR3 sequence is CASRTGENSPLHF. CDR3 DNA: TGTGCCAGCAGGACAGGGGAGAATTCACCCCTCCACTTT.

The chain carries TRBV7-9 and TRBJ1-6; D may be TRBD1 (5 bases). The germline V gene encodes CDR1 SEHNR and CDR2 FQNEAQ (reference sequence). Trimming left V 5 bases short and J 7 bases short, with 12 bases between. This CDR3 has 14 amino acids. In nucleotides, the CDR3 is TGTGCCAGCAGCACTGCAGGGTGGAATTCACCCCTCCACTTT. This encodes CASSTAGWNSPLHF.

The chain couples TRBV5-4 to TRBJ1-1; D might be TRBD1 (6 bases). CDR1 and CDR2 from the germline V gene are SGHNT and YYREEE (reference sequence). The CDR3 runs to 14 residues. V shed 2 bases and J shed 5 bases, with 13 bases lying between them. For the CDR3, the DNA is TGTGCCAGCAGCTTAGGGGGTGTGAGGACTGAAGCTTTCTTT. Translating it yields CASSLGGVRTEAFF.

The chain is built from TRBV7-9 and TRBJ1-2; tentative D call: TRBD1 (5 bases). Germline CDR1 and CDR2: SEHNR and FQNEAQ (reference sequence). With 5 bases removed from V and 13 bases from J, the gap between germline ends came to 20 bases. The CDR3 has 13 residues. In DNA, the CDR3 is TGTGCCAGCAGCCTCATGCCCAGGGTCCCCACCACCTTC. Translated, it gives CASSLMPRVPTTF.

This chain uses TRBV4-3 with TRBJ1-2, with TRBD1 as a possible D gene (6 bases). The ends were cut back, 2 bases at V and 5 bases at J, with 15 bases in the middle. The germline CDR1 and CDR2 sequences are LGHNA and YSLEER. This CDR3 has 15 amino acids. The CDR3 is CASSQPGQSLYGYTF. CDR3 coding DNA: TGCGCCAGCAGCCAACCGGGACAAAGTTTGTATGGCTACACCTTC.

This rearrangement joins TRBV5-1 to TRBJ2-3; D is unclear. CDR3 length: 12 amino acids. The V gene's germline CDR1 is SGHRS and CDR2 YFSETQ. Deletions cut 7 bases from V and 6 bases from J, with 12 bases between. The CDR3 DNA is TGCGCCAGCGGGCCACTCCCCGATACGCAGTATTTT. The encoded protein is CASGPLPDTQYF.

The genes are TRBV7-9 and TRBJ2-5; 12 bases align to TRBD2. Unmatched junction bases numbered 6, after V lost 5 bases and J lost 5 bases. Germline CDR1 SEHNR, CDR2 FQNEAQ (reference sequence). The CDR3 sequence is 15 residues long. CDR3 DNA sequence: TGTGCCAGCAGCCCCCCTAGCGGGAGGGGGGAGACCCAGTACTTC. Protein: CASSPPSGRGETQYF.

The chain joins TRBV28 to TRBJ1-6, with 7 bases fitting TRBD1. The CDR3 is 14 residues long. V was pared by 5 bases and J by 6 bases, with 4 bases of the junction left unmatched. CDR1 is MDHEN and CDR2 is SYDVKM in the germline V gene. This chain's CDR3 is CASSPGQANSPLHF. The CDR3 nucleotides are TGTGCCAGCAGTCCCGGACAGGCTAATTCACCCCTCCACTTT.

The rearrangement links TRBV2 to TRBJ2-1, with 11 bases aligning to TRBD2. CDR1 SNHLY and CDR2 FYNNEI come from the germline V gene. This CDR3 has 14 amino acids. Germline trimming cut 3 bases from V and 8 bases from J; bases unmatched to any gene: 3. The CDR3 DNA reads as TGTGCCAGCAGTGATACTAGCGGGAGTGATGAGCAGTTCTTC. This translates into CASSDTSGSDEQFF.

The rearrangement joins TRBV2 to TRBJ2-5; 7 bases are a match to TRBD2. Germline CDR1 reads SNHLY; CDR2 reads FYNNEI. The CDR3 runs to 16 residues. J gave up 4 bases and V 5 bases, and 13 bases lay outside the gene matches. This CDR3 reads CASSTIARAGVETQYF. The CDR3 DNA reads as TGTGCCAGCAGTACTATAGCGCGGGCGGGGGTAGAGACCCAGTACTTC.

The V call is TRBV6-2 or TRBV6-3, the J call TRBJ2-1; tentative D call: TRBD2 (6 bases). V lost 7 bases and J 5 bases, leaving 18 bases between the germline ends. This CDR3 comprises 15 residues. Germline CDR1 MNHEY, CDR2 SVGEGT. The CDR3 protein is CASTPPSPGDNEQFF. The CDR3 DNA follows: TGTGCCAGCACCCCACCATCCCCGGGGGACAATGAGCAGTTCTTC.

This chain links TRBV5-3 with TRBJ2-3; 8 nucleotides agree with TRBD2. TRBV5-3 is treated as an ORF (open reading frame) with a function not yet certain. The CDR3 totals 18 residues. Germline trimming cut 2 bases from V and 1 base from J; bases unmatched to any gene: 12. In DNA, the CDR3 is TGTGCCAGAAGCTTCTCCCGGGGGGGCCCCAGATGCACAGATACGCAGTATTTT. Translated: CARSFSRGGPRCTDTQYF.